This T cell receptor (beta chain) was sequenced for a study of blood T cell repertoires in COVID-19. The overall study: COVID-19 samples collected from the United States, Italy and Spain covered acute and convalescent phases. The cDNA or gDNA used as material had been derived from T cells, B-cell-depleted T cells, or PBMCs.

The method was immunoSEQ multiplex PCR; TCRdb's version includes in-frame clones alone and lacks a portion of them. This sample has about 68,000 clones, with 75% to 90% found just once. The CDR3 extends over 14 amino acids. The V gene's germline CDR1 is KGHSH and CDR2 LQKENI. With V trimmed by 2 bases and J by 9 bases, 5 bases remained unmatched. This rearrangement joins TRBV18 to TRBJ2-4, with TRBD1 matching 9 bases. The sequence came from a man aged 50-59 years with acute or convalescent COVID-19. Sequencing was carried out using peripheral blood. CDR3 loop: CASSPGTGSGIQYF. The CDR3 coding sequence is TGTGCCAGCTCACCAGGGACAGGGTCCGGCATTCAGTACTTC.